These 32 T cell receptor beta chains were sequenced from one sample in a study of blood T cell repertoires in COVID-19. Some clones are missing from TCRdb's copy, which holds only in-frame ones; the method was immunoSEQ multiplex PCR. The sample consists of just over 650,000 clones, 90% of them appearing once. Sample: peripheral blood. Source of these receptors: a young woman with acute or convalescent COVID-19.

Notes on this clone: At one of its ends the junction is not consistent with the germline gene, which may arise from a read error. This chain joins TRBV3-1 (or the pseudogene TRBV3-2) and TRBJ1-4, with D possibly matching TRBD1 (6 bases). Germline lookup yields CDR1 LGHDT and CDR2 YNNKEL (reference sequence). CDR3 size: 13 residues. Here the CDR3 reads CASSRSSGGALTF. DNA of the CDR3: TGTGCCAGCAGCCGTAGTTCGGGGGGCGCCTTAACTTTT.

The chain recombines TRBV19 with TRBJ1-1; TRBD1 matches 8 bases. The CDR3 runs to 18 residues. The V and J ends lost 4 bases and 3 bases, in that order; junction bases with no gene match: 16. CDR1 is LNHDA, CDR2 SQIVND, per germline (reference sequence). The CDR3 here is CASSTTTLGQGRHTEAFF. CDR3 coding DNA: TGTGCCAGTAGTACCACCACACTTGGACAGGGAAGACACACTGAAGCTTTCTTT.

This clone was counted a single time. J is TRBJ1-2 and V is TRBV2; the D gene is possibly TRBD1 (5 bases). This CDR3 spans 16 amino acids. V was clipped by 1 base and J by 6 bases, with 18 bases between them. Germline V CDR1 and CDR2: SNHLY, FYNNEI. CDR3 nucleotides: TGTGCCAGCAGTGAAGACCCGCGGGGCTCAGGAGATGGCTACACCTTC. Translation: CASSEDPRGSGDGYTF.

This clone was picked up a small number of times. V and J are TRBV19 and TRBJ1-1; D is ambiguous. Per germline, CDR1 LNHDA and CDR2 SQIVND (reference sequence). CDR3 length: 13 amino acids. V was trimmed by 5 bases and J by 6 bases, leaving 13 bases between them. Written as DNA, the CDR3 is TGTGCCAGTAGTCCAATCCCTGGAGCTGAAGCTTTCTTT. This translates into CASSPIPGAEAFF.

In the case of this clone: This CDR3 is also generated by other DNA sequences in the sample. This rearrangement joins TRBV18 to TRBJ1-5; D is undetermined. CDR1 and CDR2 (germline): KGHSH, LQKENI. This CDR3 region has 13 residues. The V and J ends lost 6 bases and 5 bases respectively, with 11 bases between them. CDR3 sequence: CASSPGGDQPQHF. The CDR3 DNA is TGTGCCAGCTCGCCGGGAGGAGATCAGCCCCAGCATTTT.

The chain has TRBV14 and TRBJ2-1; D is perhaps TRBD1 (6 bases). The CDR3 sequence is 15 residues long. The germline CDR1 and CDR2 sequences are SGHDN and FVKESK. Trimming removed 0 bases at V and 5 bases at J, with 11 bases between. The CDR3 here is CASSQDGQFHNEQFF. DNA for the CDR3: TGTGCCAGCAGCCAAGATGGACAGTTCCACAATGAGCAGTTCTTC.

This chain connects TRBV7-9 to TRBJ1-6; 7 positions match TRBD1. The CDR3 is made up of 18 amino acids. Germline-derived CDR1 and CDR2 are SEHNR and FQNEAQ (reference sequence). The V gene end was trimmed by 5 bases and the J gene end by 5 bases; junction bases not matched to a gene: 15. The CDR3 region is CASSQSTTGVGDNSPLHF. CDR3 DNA sequence: TGTGCCAGCAGCCAGAGCACCACAGGGGTCGGGGATAATTCACCCCTCCACTTT.

In this sample, this clone turned up once. The chain uses TRBV19 and TRBJ2-5, with 7 bases identical to TRBD1. Germline values: CDR1 LNHDA, CDR2 SQIVND (reference sequence). The CDR3 sequence is 15 residues long. V gave up 7 bases and J gave up 0 bases; unmatched junction bases: 8. The CDR3 DNA reads as TGTGCCAGTACAAGGACAGGAAGGTACCAAGAGACCCAGTACTTC. Translating gives CASTRTGRYQETQYF.

The V call is TRBV19, the J call TRBJ2-7, with 8 nucleotides matching TRBD1. Germline CDR1 reads LNHDA; CDR2 reads SQIVND (reference sequence). CDR3 length: 14 residues. Trimming removed 6 bases from V and 0 bases from J; junction bases left unmatched: 4. CDR3 loop: CASRRDRSSYEQYF. In DNA, the CDR3 is TGTGCCAGTAGGAGGGACAGGAGCTCCTACGAGCAGTACTTC.

This chain uses TRBV27 with TRBJ2-7; a weak D match, TRBD1 (6 bases). The germline gives CDR1 MNHEY, CDR2 SMNVEV (reference sequence). The CDR3 runs to 16 residues. Trimming stripped 6 bases from V and 1 base from J, with 19 bases between. The CDR3 sequence is CASRSLGQGISYEQYF. The CDR3 bases are TGTGCCAGCAGAAGTCTTGGCCAGGGGATATCCTACGAGCAGTACTTC.

This clone has a single count. V is TRBV7-9 and J is TRBJ2-3; a possible D gene is TRBD1 (6 bases). This CDR3 is 15 amino acids long. Germline CDR1 is SEHNR and CDR2 is FQNEAQ (reference sequence). Trimming pared 1 base from V and 4 bases from J, leaving 12 bases between. CDR3 nucleotide sequence: TGTGCCAGCAGCTTAGGTGGGGGCAGGGCAGATACGCAGTATTTT. It is translated as CASSLGGGRADTQYF.

This clone was counted a single time. The CDR3 DNA reads TGTGCCAGCAGGGGGACAGGGAGTAACGAGCAGTACTTC. This sequence encodes CASRGTGSNEQYF. The chain carries TRBV27 and TRBJ2-7, with 9 positions matching TRBD1. CDR1 and CDR2 from the germline V gene are MNHEY and SMNVEV (reference sequence). The CDR3 consists of 13 residues. V was pared by 6 bases and J by 5 bases, with 5 bases of the junction left unmatched.

The rearrangement joins TRBV20-1 to TRBJ2-7; tentatively, D is TRBD2 (6 bases). Germline V gene data show CDR1 as DFQATT and CDR2 as SNEGSKA (reference sequence). The CDR3 sequence is 13 residues long. Trimming stripped 3 bases from V and 0 bases from J, with 9 bases between. In nucleotides, the CDR3 is TGCAGTGCTAGTAGGGGACTCTCCTACGAGCAGTACTTC. Translation gives CSASRGLSYEQYF.

The V and J genes are TRBV7-9 and TRBJ1-2, with a weak D call TRBD1 (5 bases). The CDR3 contains 14 residues. Trimming pared 5 bases from V and 8 bases from J, leaving 18 bases between. Germline CDR1 is SEHNR and CDR2 is FQNEAQ (reference sequence). CDR3 sequence reads: CASSKQGALGGYTF. The CDR3 DNA follows: TGTGCCAGCAGCAAACAAGGGGCTCTAGGGGGCTACACCTTC. The full variable domain, with the rest looked up from reference TRBV7-9 and TRBJ1-2, is DTGVSQNPRHKITKRGQNVTFRCDPISEHNRLYWYRQTLGQGPEFLTYFQNEAQLEKSRLLSDRFSAERPKGSFSTLEIQRTEQGDSAMYLCASSKQGALGGYTFGSGTRLTVV.

This chain links TRBV7-9 with TRBJ1-5, with 7 bases identical to TRBD1. Losses at the gene ends were 3 bases for V and 1 base for J; bases not matched to a gene: 9. The germline V gene encodes CDR1 SEHNR and CDR2 FQNEAQ (reference sequence). The CDR3 consists of 17 residues. The chain's CDR3 is CASSFEEGARSNQPQHF. In DNA, the CDR3 is TGTGCCAGCAGCTTCGAAGAGGGGGCGCGGAGCAATCAGCCCCAGCATTTT.

The V call is TRBV18, the J call TRBJ1-2; TRBD1 matches 7 bases. The CDR3 runs to 15 residues. Unmatched junction bases numbered 9, after V lost 6 bases and J lost 2 bases. Germline values: CDR1 KGHSH, CDR2 LQKENI. The CDR3 DNA sequence: TGTGCCAGCTCTACGACAGGGAGCAGAAACTATGGCTACACCTTC. Translation: CASSTTGSRNYGYTF.

The chain is built from TRBV29-1 and TRBJ1-1, with 9 bases fitting TRBD1. There are 13 residues in the CDR3. V lost 5 bases and J lost 8; bases outside the gene matches: 9. CDR1 and CDR2 (germline): SQVTM, ANQGSEA. CDR3 region: CSVFPTGGSEAFF. In nucleotides, the CDR3 is TGCAGCGTTTTCCCAACAGGGGGCTCAGAAGCTTTCTTT.

The rearrangement uses TRBV12-3 or TRBV12-4 and TRBJ2-7; TRBD2 is a possible D gene (5 bases). This CDR3 contains 12 residues. V lost 3 bases and J lost 2, with 5 bases in between. The CDR3: CASSFGTYEQYF. CDR3 DNA sequence: TGTGCCAGCAGTTTCGGGACCTACGAGCAGTACTTC.

This chain uses TRBV4-2 with TRBJ2-1; 14 nucleotides align to TRBD2. The CDR3 spans 17 residues. Germline values: CDR1 LGHNA, CDR2 YNFKEQ. After removal of 4 bases from V and 8 bases from J, the junction contained 10 bases not matched to a gene. The DNA of the CDR3 is TGTGCCAGCAGCCTCAGAGGACTAGCGGGGGGCCTCTATGAGCAGTTCTTC. It encodes CASSLRGLAGGLYEQFF.

The chain joins TRBV4-1 to TRBJ1-5, with 11 bases aligning to TRBD1. Germline-derived CDR1 and CDR2 are MGHRA and YSYEKL. The CDR3 length is 15 residues. The V segment lost 3 bases and the J segment 7 bases; nucleotides outside the gene matches: 5. The CDR3 DNA follows: TGCGCCAGCAGCCAGGGACAGGGGGTTGAACAGCCCCAGCATTTT. Protein: CASSQGQGVEQPQHF.

The chain links TRBV4-2 to TRBJ1-1; the D gene is possibly TRBD1 (6 bases). The V and J ends lost 5 bases and 2 bases respectively, with 15 bases between them. Germline V gene data show CDR1 as LGHNA and CDR2 as YNFKEQ. The CDR3 sequence is 15 residues long. In nucleotides, the CDR3 is TGTGCCAGCAGCACCGACGGACAGCCCAACACTGAAGCTTTCTTT. This sequence encodes CASSTDGQPNTEAFF.

The J gene is TRBJ1-5, the V gene TRBV7-9; D perhaps matches TRBD1 (5 bases). V dropped 1 base and J dropped 5 bases, with 9 bases sitting between them. CDR3 length: 14 residues. Germline V lookup: CDR1 SEHNR, CDR2 FQNEAQ (reference sequence). CDR3 protein: CASSLGGGHQPQHF. The DNA of the CDR3 is TGTGCCAGCAGCTTAGGCGGGGGTCATCAGCCCCAGCATTTT. The variable domain in full, with the rest retrieved from reference TRBV7-9 and TRBJ1-5, is DTGVSQNPRHKITKRGQNVTFRCDPISEHNRLYWYRQTLGQGPEFLTYFQNEAQLEKSRLLSDRFSAERPKGSFSTLEIQRTEQGDSAMYLCASSLGGGHQPQHFGDGTRLSIL.

The CDR3 bases are TGTGCCAGCAATATGAGGGACAGGGGCACTGAAGCTTTCTTT. Translating it yields CASNMRDRGTEAFF. V gene TRBV3-1 (or the pseudogene TRBV3-2) combines with J gene TRBJ1-1; 10 nucleotides align to TRBD1. The length of the CDR3 is 14 residues. CDR1 and CDR2 (germline): LGHDT, YNNKEL (reference sequence). After removal of 7 bases from V and 4 bases from J, the junction contained 6 bases not matched to a gene.

J is TRBJ2-1 and V is TRBV3-1 (or the pseudogene TRBV3-2), with D hard to call. The V gene's germline CDR1 is LGHDT and CDR2 YNNKEL (reference sequence). The V end was cut by 2 bases, the J end by 1 base, with 9 bases between. This CDR3 spans 15 amino acids. CDR3 bases: TGTGCCAGCAGCCAATATGACTCGTCCTACAATGAGCAGTTCTTC. Translated, it gives CASSQYDSSYNEQFF.

This chain uses TRBV21-1 with TRBJ1-2; TRBD1, the D gene given by the table, was not confirmed from the DNA. TRBV21-1 is noted as a pseudogene. The CDR3 spans 15 residues. Written as DNA, the CDR3 is TGTGCCAGCAGCACCAACAGGGGTCTCACCTTTGGCTACACCTTC. It is translated as CASSTNRGLTFGYTF.

This chain links TRBV5-5 with TRBJ2-5; 10 positions agree with TRBD1. Trimming removed 7 bases from V and 3 bases from J; junction bases left unmatched: 0. CDR1 is SGHKS and CDR2 is YYEKEE in the germline V gene (reference sequence). This CDR3 comprises 12 residues. The CDR3 sequence is CASGQGEETQYF. DNA for the CDR3: TGTGCCAGCGGACAGGGGGAAGAGACCCAGTACTTC.

The J gene is TRBJ1-6, the V gene TRBV6-6; 9 nucleotides line up with TRBD1. Germline V CDR1 and CDR2: MNHNY, SVGAGI (reference sequence). This CDR3 comprises 16 residues. V was pared by 3 bases and J by 10 bases, with 10 bases of the junction left unmatched. CDR3 DNA: TGTGCCAGCAGTTATAGCGGGACAGGGCCTGGGTCACCCCTCCACTTT. It encodes CASSYSGTGPGSPLHF.

This chain connects TRBV5-4 to TRBJ1-1; D uncertain. This CDR3 is 14 amino acids long. V was shortened by 4 bases and J by 2 bases, with 12 bases between the two germline ends. CDR1 and CDR2 from the germline V gene are SGHNT and YYREEE (reference sequence). The CDR3 loop is CASSVTTVNTEAFF. In DNA form, the CDR3 reads TGTGCCAGCAGCGTGACTACGGTTAACACTGAAGCTTTCTTT.

This clone was seen once. The rearrangement uses TRBV9 and TRBJ1-2; 8 bases fit TRBD1. Germline assignment: CDR1 SGDLS and CDR2 YYNGEE. The trim removed 3 bases at V and 8 bases at J, leaving 15 bases unmatched. This CDR3 is built from 16 residues. The CDR3 DNA sequence: TGTGCCAGCAGCGCGCGGGGGAGTGGAGACAGGGGAGGCTACACCTTC. Amino acid sequence: CASSARGSGDRGGYTF.

The rearrangement uses TRBV30 and TRBJ1-2; D perhaps matches TRBD1 (5 bases). Trimming removed 2 bases from V and 4 bases from J, with 14 bases in between. The CDR3 has 14 residues. From germline, CDR1 is GTSNPN and CDR2 SVGIG (reference sequence). The CDR3 here is CAWSFGRGGYGYTF. The CDR3 DNA is TGTGCCTGGAGTTTTGGGCGGGGGGGCTATGGCTACACCTTC.

V gene TRBV7-8 combines with J gene TRBJ2-7; TRBD2 agrees at 14 bases. From germline, CDR1 is SGHVS and CDR2 FQNEAQ. The CDR3 is 20 residues long. Germline trimming cut 0 bases from V and 2 bases from J; bases unmatched to any gene: 12. For the CDR3, the DNA is TGTGCCAGCAGCTTAGCGTTGGCCGGGACTAGCGGGGGCCTGACCTACGAGCAGTACTTC. As protein: CASSLALAGTSGGLTYEQYF.

This clone was seen once. The V and J genes are TRBV10-2 and TRBJ2-6; D perhaps matches TRBD1 (5 bases). Trimming took 6 bases from V and 2 from J, leaving 11 bases between them. The CDR3 runs to 15 residues. The germline gives CDR1 WSHSY, CDR2 SAAADI. The CDR3 loop reads CASRDSSAGANVLTF. The CDR3 region has the DNA TGCGCCAGCAGAGACAGCTCGGCTGGGGCCAACGTCCTGACTTTC.